The 22 T cell receptor beta chains reported below all come from one sample, sequenced in a study of T-cell memory formation after mild COVID-19. TCRdb reanalysed the 5' RACE reads using MiXCR and keeps one entry per CDR3 protein. The sample lists tens of thousands of distinct CDR3 sequences, around 13% seen once, with approximately 41% in the top ten. The sample consisted of PBMCs or a T cell subset sorted from them (not recorded which). The origin of the receptors is a man between 18 and 35 years old who had mild COVID-19 (a few samples of this study predate the infection). Cell type and time point are not known.

For this clonotype: Germline and junction disagree at one end, which may indicate a read error. The gene calls are TRBV6-5 and TRBJ2-4; perhaps TRBD2 as D (5 bases). Germline CDR1 is MNHEY and CDR2 is SVGAGI. This CDR3 spans 13 amino acids. The CDR3 is CSSSWTGTNIQYF. CDR3 in DNA: TGTTCCAGCAGTTGGACTGGAACGAACATTCAGTACTTC.

A few counts support this clonotype. The rearrangement uses TRBV6-5 and TRBJ2-1; D unclear. The germline V gene has CDR1 MNHEY and CDR2 SVGAGI. V lost 3 bases and J lost 5, with 11 bases in between. The CDR3 spans 14 residues. The CDR3 is CASSYGPGHNEQFF. CDR3 DNA sequence: TGTGCCAGCAGTTATGGACCAGGACACAATGAGCAGTTCTTC.

The rearrangement links TRBV7-9 to TRBJ2-4; perhaps TRBD1 as D (6 bases). This CDR3 region has 16 residues. Germline V gene sequence: CDR1 SEHNR, CDR2 FQNEAQ (reference sequence). V shed 3 bases and J shed 1 base, with 13 bases lying between them. The CDR3 DNA reads TGTGCCAGCAGCTTTCAGGGGTTTTCGGCCAAAAACATTCAGTACTTC. Its translation is CASSFQGFSAKNIQYF.

The chain couples TRBV28 to TRBJ1-1, with D possibly matching TRBD1 (5 bases). Germline CDR1 is MDHEN and CDR2 is SYDVKM. The CDR3 spans 15 residues. Deletions cut 8 bases from V and 4 bases from J, with 20 bases between. CDR3 nucleotide sequence: TGTGCCAGCTTACACCTCCAGGGAGTTGCCACTGAAGCTTTCTTT. Translating it yields CASLHLQGVATEAFF.

The table lists this clonotype with a few counts. The rearrangement uses TRBV7-9 and TRBJ2-1; D is possibly TRBD1 (6 bases). CDR3 length equals 15 residues. Germline V CDR1 and CDR2: SEHNR, FQNEAQ (reference sequence). V was trimmed by 3 bases and J by 0 bases, leaving 9 bases between them. CDR3 amino acids: CASSFSTGSYNEQFF. CDR3 coding DNA: TGTGCCAGCAGCTTTTCGACAGGCTCCTACAATGAGCAGTTCTTC.

This sequence joins TRBV7-9 and TRBJ2-5; no firm D call. The length of the CDR3 is 10 residues. Germline V CDR1 and CDR2: SEHNR, FQNEAQ (reference sequence). Trimming removed 8 bases from V and 3 bases from J, with 4 bases in between. For the CDR3, the DNA is TGTGCCAGCTCGGAAGAGACCCAGTACTTC. It encodes CASSEETQYF.

The chain employs TRBV7-2 and TRBJ2-5; D is perhaps TRBD1 (6 bases). CDR1 SGHTA and CDR2 FQGNSA come from the germline V gene. Trimming stripped 5 bases from V and 3 bases from J, with 16 bases between. The CDR3 has 15 amino acids. CDR3 amino acids: CASSTGQFSEETQYF. The CDR3 DNA reads as TGTGCCAGCAGCACCGGACAGTTTTCGGAAGAGACCCAGTACTTC.

This clonotype was counted only a few times. The V and J genes are TRBV29-1 and TRBJ2-2; 7 bases agree with TRBD1. The CDR3 is 13 residues long. Germline V gene lookup returns CDR1 SQVTM and CDR2 ANQGSEA. The V segment lost 4 bases and the J segment 4 bases; nucleotides outside the gene matches: 3. CDR3 region: CSVVDRLTGELFF. The CDR3 DNA reads as TGCAGCGTTGTGGACAGGCTCACCGGGGAGCTGTTTTTT.

The CDR3 region is CATSDLFGTGINEQFF. In DNA form, the CDR3 reads TGTGCCACCAGTGATTTGTTTGGGACAGGGATCAATGAGCAGTTCTTC. The rearrangement links TRBV24-1 to TRBJ2-1, with TRBD1 matching over 9 bases. Trimming took 0 bases from V and 6 from J; bases not matched to a gene: 5. Germline V gene lookup returns CDR1 KGHDR and CDR2 SFDVKD. The CDR3 is 16 amino acids.

The chain recombines TRBV4-2 with TRBJ2-7; D gene unclear. Trimming left V 0 bases short and J 2 bases short, with 11 bases between. The CDR3 is 15 residues long. Looked up from germline, CDR1 is LGHNA and CDR2 is YNFKEQ. CDR3 region: CASSQDKKGTYEQYF. CDR3 DNA: TGTGCCAGCAGCCAAGACAAGAAGGGCACCTACGAGCAGTACTTC.

This clonotype came up many times. The rearrangement links TRBV4-2 to TRBJ1-3; D gene unclear. Trimming took off 4 bases at V and 2 bases at J, with 15 bases between the two ends. The CDR3 is 16 residues long. CDR1 is LGHNA, CDR2 YNFKEQ, per germline. The CDR3: CASSLNLAAPGNTIYF. The CDR3 DNA reads TGTGCCAGCAGCCTCAACTTAGCCGCTCCTGGAAACACCATATATTTT.

This clonotype showed up many times. The chain carries TRBV7-9 and TRBJ2-1; unclear D gene. The CDR3 extends over 14 amino acids. Per germline, CDR1 SEHNR and CDR2 FQNEAQ (reference sequence). Trimming cost V 1 base and J 9 bases, with 13 bases left between them. The CDR3 loop is CASSLDSGLSEQFF. CDR3 in DNA: TGTGCCAGCAGCTTAGACTCGGGCCTTAGTGAGCAGTTCTTC. The full variable domain, rest sourced from reference TRBV7-9 and TRBJ2-1, is DTGVSQNPRHKITKRGQNVTFRCDPISEHNRLYWYRQTLGQGPEFLTYFQNEAQLEKSRLLSDRFSAERPKGSFSTLEIQRTEQGDSAMYLCASSLDSGLSEQFFGPGTRLTVL.

The V gene is TRBV7-9, the J gene TRBJ2-7; TRBD1 matches 12 bases. This CDR3 has 17 amino acids. The junction had 14 bases not matched to a gene; V was cut back by 5 bases and J by 6 bases. Germline V lookup: CDR1 SEHNR, CDR2 FQNEAQ (reference sequence). The CDR3: CASSRPSRDRGRSEQYF. CDR3 nucleotide sequence: TGTGCCAGCAGCCGTCCCTCCCGGGACAGGGGGCGCTCCGAGCAGTACTTC.

This clonotype was picked up many times. The chain links TRBV10-3 to TRBJ2-3; D remains ambiguous. CDR1 and CDR2 (germline): ENHRY, SYGVKD. The CDR3 length is 13 residues. Trimming cost V 10 bases and J 3 bases, with 14 bases left between them. The CDR3 reads CATLGKPTDTQYF. CDR3 DNA sequence: TGTGCCACCCTGGGCAAGCCTACAGATACGCAGTATTTT.

This clonotype has only a few counts. This sequence joins TRBV14 and TRBJ2-7, with 8 bases that match TRBD1. This CDR3 has 16 residues. V lost 1 base, J lost 1 base, and 6 bases stayed unmatched. Germline V gene lookup returns CDR1 SGHDN and CDR2 FVKESK. CDR3 protein: CASSQGARTGSYEQYF. In DNA, the CDR3 is TGTGCCAGCAGCCAAGGGGCCAGGACAGGGTCCTACGAGCAGTACTTC.

This clonotype was detected a few times. The genes are TRBV27 and TRBJ1-5; D is unclear. This CDR3 spans 18 amino acids. V lost 0 bases and J lost 2, with 17 bases in between. Per germline, CDR1 MNHEY and CDR2 SMNVEV (reference sequence). In nucleotides, the CDR3 is TGTGCCAGCAGTTTATCCGAGAGGGCAGACCCAGGCAATCAGCCCCAGCATTTT. Protein sequence: CASSLSERADPGNQPQHF.

The chain is built from TRBV6-2 or TRBV6-3 and TRBJ1-1; D is unclear. The CDR3 runs to 16 residues. Germline V gene sequence: CDR1 MNHEY, CDR2 SVGEGT. Trimming pared 6 bases from V and 2 bases from J, leaving 19 bases between. The CDR3 spells CASRNQPTPANTEAFF. The CDR3 bases are TGTGCCAGCAGGAACCAGCCCACCCCAGCCAACACTGAAGCTTTCTTT.

This clonotype was counted ten times or more. The rearrangement uses TRBV5-1 and TRBJ2-2; 8 nucleotides agree with TRBD1. V lost 9 bases to trimming and J lost 6 bases; unmatched junction nucleotides: 7. CDR1 and CDR2 from the germline V gene are SGHRS and YFSETQ. The CDR3 extends over 13 amino acids. DNA for the CDR3: TGCGCCACTCCGACAGGGGCCCCCGGGGAGCTGTTTTTT. It encodes CATPTGAPGELFF.

V gene TRBV7-9 combines with J gene TRBJ2-7; 8 bases match TRBD1. The CDR3 length is 16 residues. CDR1 is SEHNR and CDR2 is FQNEAQ in the germline V gene (reference sequence). Trimming cost V 5 bases and J 4 bases; bases outside gene matches: 13. CDR3 protein: CASSVSLGDRSYEQYF. The CDR3 DNA reads as TGTGCCAGCAGCGTTAGCCTAGGGGACAGGAGTTACGAGCAGTACTTC.

This clonotype appeared a few times. V is TRBV4-2 and J is TRBJ2-1, with TRBD2 as a possible D gene (6 bases). The V gene lost 1 base and the J gene lost 4 bases, with 11 bases spanning the gap. CDR1 LGHNA and CDR2 YNFKEQ come from the germline V gene. The CDR3 spans 15 residues. The CDR3 spells CASSQVSGGYNEQFF. CDR3 nucleotide sequence: TGTGCCAGCAGCCAAGTTTCTGGGGGGTACAATGAGCAGTTCTTC.

This clonotype was counted between two and nine times. The chain uses TRBV11-2 and TRBJ1-1, with D perhaps TRBD1 (5 bases). In germline, CDR1 is SGHAT, CDR2 FQNNGV. Trimming took off 4 bases at V and 1 base at J, with 16 bases between the two ends. The CDR3 contains 16 residues. CDR3 in amino acids: CASSSGRRVQNTEAFF. The CDR3 nucleotides are TGTGCCAGCAGCTCAGGGCGGCGGGTACAGAACACTGAAGCTTTCTTT.

There are many counts of this clonotype. The rearrangement uses TRBV7-9 and TRBJ1-2; D remains ambiguous. There are 14 residues in the CDR3. Between the trimmed V and J ends, which lost 5 bases and 8 bases, there was a span of 18 bases. Germline CDR1 reads SEHNR; CDR2 reads FQNEAQ (reference sequence). DNA of the CDR3: TGTGCCAGCAGCCCCAGTGGGGAGCCGCGCGGCTACACCTTC. It is translated as CASSPSGEPRGYTF.